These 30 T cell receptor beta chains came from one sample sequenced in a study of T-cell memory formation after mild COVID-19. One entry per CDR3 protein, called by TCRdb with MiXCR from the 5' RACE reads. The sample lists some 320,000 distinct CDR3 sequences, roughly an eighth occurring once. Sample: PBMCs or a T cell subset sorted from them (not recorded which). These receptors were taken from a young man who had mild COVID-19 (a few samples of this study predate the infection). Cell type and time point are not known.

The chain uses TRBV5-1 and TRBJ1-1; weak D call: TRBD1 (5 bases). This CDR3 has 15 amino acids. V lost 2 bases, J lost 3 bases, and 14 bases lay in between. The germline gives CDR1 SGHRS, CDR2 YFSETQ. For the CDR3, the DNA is TGCGCCAGCAGCTTCCTAGCTCGGGGGGACACTGAAGCTTTCTTT. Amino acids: CASSFLARGDTEAFF.

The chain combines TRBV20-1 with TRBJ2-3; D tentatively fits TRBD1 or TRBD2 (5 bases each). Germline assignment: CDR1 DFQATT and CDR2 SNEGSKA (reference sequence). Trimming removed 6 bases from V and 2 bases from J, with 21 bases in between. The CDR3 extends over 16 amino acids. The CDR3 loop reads CSASASSGLSTDTQYF. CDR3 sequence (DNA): TGCAGTGCGAGCGCCTCTTCGGGGCTTTCCACAGATACGCAGTATTTT.

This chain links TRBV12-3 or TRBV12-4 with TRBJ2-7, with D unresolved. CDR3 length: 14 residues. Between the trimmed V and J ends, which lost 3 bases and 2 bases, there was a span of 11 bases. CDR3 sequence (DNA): TGTGCCAGCAGTTTGGGCGTCGCCACCTACGAGCAGTACTTC. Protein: CASSLGVATYEQYF.

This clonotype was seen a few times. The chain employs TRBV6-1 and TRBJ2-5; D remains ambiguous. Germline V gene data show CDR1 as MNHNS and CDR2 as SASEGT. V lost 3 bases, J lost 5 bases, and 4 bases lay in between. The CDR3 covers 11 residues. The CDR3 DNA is TGTGCCAGCAGTGATTCGGAGACCCAGTACTTC. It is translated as CASSDSETQYF.

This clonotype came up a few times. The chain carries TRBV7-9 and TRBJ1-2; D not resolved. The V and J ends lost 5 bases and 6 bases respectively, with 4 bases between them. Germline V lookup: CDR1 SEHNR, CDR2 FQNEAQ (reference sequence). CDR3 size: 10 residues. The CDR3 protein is CASSPNGYTF. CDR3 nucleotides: TGTGCCAGCAGCCCGAATGGCTACACCTTC. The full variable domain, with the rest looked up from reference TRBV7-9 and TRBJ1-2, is DTGVSQNPRHKITKRGQNVTFRCDPISEHNRLYWYRQTLGQGPEFLTYFQNEAQLEKSRLLSDRFSAERPKGSFSTLEIQRTEQGDSAMYLCASSPNGYTFGSGTRLTVV.

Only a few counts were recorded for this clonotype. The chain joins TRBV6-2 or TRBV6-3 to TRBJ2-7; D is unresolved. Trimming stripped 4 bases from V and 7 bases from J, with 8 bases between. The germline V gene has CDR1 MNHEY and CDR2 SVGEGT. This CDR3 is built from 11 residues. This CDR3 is CASSFGGEQYV. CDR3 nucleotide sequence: TGTGCCAGCAGTTTCGGTGGAGAGCAGTACGTC.

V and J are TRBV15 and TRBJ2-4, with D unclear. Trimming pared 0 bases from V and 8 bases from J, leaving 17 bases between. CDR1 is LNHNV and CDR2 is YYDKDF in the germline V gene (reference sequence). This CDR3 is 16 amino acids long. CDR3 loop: CATSRDRELRRDIQYF. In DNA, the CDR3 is TGTGCCACCAGCAGAGATAGGGAACTAAGAAGGGACATTCAGTACTTC.

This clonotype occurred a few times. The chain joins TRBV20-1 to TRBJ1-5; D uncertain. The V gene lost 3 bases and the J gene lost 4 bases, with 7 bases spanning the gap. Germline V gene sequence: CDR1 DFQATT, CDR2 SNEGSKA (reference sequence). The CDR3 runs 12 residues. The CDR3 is CSASRQNQPQHF. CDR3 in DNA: TGCAGTGCTAGCCGCCAGAATCAGCCCCAGCATTTT.

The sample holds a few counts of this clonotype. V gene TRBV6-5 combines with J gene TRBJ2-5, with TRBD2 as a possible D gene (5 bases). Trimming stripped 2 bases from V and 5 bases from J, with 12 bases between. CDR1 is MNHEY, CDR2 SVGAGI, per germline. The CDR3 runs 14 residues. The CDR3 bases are TGTGCCAGCAGTTACGGGTCGGGCGGGGAGACCCAGTACTTC. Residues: CASSYGSGGETQYF.

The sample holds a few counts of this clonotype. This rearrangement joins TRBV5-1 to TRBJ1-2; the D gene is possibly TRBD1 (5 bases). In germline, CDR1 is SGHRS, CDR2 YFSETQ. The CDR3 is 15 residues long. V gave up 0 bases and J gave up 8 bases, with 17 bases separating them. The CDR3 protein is CASSLVAKGLSGYTF. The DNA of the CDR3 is TGCGCCAGCAGCTTGGTGGCCAAGGGGTTGTCGGGCTACACCTTC.

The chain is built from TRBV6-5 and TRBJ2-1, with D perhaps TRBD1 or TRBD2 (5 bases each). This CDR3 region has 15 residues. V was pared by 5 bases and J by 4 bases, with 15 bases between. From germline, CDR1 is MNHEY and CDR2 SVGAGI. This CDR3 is CASSPRPGLYNEQFF. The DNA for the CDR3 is TGTGCCAGCAGTCCTAGACCGGGGCTTTACAATGAGCAGTTCTTC.

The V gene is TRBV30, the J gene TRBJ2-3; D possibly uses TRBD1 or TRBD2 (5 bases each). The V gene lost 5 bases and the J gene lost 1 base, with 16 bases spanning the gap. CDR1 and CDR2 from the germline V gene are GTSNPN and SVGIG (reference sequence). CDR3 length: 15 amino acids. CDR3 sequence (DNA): TGTGCCTGGGGGTCGGGCCAGGGAGGCACAGATACGCAGTATTTT. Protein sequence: CAWGSGQGGTDTQYF.

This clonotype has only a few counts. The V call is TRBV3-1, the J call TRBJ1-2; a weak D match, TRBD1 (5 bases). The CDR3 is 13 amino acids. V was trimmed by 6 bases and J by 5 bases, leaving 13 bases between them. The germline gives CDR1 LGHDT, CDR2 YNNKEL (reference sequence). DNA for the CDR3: TGTGCCAGCAGTGCCAGGGTTGAATATGGCTACACCTTC. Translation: CASSARVEYGYTF.

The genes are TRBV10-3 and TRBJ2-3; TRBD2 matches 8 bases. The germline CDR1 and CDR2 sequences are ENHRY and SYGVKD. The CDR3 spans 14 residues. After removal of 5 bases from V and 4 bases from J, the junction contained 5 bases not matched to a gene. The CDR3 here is CAISSGGASDTQYF. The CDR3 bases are TGTGCCATCAGTAGCGGGGGTGCCTCAGATACGCAGTATTTT.

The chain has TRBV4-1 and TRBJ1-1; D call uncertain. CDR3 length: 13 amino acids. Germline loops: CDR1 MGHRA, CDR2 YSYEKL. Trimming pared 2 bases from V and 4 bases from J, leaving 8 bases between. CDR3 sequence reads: CASSQMGSTEAFF. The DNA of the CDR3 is TGCGCCAGCAGCCAAATGGGAAGCACTGAAGCTTTCTTT.

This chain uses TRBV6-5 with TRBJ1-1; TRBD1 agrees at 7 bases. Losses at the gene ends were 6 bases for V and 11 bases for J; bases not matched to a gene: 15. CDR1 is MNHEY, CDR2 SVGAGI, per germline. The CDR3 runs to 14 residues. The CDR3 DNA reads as TGTGCCAGCAGCCCGCCACAGGGGCCAGCTTTGGCTTTCTTT. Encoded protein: CASSPPQGPALAFF.

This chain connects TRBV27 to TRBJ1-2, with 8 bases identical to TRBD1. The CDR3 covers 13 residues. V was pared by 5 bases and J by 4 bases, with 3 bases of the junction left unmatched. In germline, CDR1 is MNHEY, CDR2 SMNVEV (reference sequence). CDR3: CASSPDRGYGYTF. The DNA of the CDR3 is TGTGCCAGCAGTCCCGACAGGGGCTATGGCTACACCTTC.

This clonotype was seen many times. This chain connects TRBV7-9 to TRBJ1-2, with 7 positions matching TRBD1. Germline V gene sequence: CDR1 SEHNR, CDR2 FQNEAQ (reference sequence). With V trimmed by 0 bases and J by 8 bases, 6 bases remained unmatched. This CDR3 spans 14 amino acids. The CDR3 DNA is TGTGCCAGCAGCTTAGCGGCAGGGGGATCCGGCTACACCTTC. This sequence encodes CASSLAAGGSGYTF.

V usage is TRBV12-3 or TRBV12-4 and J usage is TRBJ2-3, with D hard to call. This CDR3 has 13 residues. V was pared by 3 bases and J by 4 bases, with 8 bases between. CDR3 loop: CASSFDGADTQYF. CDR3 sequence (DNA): TGTGCCAGCAGTTTTGATGGTGCAGATACGCAGTATTTT.

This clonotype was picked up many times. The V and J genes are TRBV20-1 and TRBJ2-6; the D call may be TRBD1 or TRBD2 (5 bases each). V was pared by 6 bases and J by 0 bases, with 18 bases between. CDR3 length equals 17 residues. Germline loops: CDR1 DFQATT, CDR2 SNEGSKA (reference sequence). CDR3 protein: CSATGTVLSSGANVLTF. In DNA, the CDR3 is TGCAGTGCGACCGGGACGGTCCTTAGCTCTGGGGCCAACGTCCTGACTTTC.

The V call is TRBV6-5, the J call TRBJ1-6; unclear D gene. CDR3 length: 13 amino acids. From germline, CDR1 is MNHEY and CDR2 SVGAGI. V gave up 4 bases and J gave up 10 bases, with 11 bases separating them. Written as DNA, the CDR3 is TGTGCCAGCAGTTTCCAAAGGGCCTCACCCCTCCACTTT. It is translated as CASSFQRASPLHF.

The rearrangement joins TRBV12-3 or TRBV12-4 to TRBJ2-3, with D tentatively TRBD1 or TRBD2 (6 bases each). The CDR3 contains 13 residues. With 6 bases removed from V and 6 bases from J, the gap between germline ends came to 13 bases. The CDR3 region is CASSRGGQDTQYF. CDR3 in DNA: TGTGCCAGCAGCAGGGGAGGCCAGGATACGCAGTATTTT.

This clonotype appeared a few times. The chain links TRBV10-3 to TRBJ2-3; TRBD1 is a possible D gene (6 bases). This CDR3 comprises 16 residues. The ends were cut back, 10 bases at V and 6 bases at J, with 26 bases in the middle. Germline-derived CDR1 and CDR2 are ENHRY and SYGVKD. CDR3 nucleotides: TGTGCCACCGCAGGGGTTCCCGGGGACCACTTGGATACGCAGTATTTT. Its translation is CATAGVPGDHLDTQYF.

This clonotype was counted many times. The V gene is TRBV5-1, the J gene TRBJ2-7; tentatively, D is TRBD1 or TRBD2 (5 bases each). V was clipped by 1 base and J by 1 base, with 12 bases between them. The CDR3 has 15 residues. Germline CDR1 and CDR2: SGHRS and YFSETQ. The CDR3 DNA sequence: TGCGCCAGCAGCTTGCAGCCTGGGGGTTCCTACGAGCAGTACGTC. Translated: CASSLQPGGSYEQYV.

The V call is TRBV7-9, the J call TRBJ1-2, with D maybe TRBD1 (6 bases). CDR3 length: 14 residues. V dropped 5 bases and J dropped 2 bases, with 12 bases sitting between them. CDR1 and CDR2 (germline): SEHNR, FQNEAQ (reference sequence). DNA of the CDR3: TGTGCCAGCAGCCGGGACACCACCAACTATGGCTACACCTTC. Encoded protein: CASSRDTTNYGYTF.

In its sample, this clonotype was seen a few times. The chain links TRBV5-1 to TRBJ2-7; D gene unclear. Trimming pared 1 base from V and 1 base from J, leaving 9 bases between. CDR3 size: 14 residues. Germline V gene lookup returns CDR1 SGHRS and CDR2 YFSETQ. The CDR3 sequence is CASSLTPPSYEQYF. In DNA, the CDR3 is TGCGCCAGCAGCTTGACACCTCCTTCCTACGAGCAGTACTTC.

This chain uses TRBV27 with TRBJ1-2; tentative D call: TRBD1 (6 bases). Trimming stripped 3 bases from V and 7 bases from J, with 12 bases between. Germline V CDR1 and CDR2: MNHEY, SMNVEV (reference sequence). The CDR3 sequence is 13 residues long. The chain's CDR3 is CASSFPGGPGYTF. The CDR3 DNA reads TGTGCCAGCAGTTTTCCCGGGGGCCCTGGCTACACCTTC.

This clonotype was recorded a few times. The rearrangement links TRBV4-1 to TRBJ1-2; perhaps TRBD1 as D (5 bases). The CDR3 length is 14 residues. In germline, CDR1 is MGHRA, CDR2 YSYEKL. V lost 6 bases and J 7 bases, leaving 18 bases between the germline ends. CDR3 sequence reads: CASRDPVRGSGYTF. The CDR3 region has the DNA TGCGCCAGCAGGGACCCAGTGAGGGGCAGTGGCTACACCTTC.

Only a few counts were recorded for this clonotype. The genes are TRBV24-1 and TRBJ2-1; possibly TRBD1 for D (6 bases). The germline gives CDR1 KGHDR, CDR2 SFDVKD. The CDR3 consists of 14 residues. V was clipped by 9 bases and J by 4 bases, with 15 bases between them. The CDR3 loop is CATDSGQGYNEQFF. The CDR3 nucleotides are TGTGCCACCGATTCGGGGCAGGGGTACAATGAGCAGTTCTTC.

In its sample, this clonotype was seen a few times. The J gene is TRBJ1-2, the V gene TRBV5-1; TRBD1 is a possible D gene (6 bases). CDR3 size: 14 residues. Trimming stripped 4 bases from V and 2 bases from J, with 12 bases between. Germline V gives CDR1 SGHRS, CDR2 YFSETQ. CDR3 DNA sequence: TGCGCCAGCAGCCCCGGGACACCCAACTATGGCTACACCTTC. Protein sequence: CASSPGTPNYGYTF.